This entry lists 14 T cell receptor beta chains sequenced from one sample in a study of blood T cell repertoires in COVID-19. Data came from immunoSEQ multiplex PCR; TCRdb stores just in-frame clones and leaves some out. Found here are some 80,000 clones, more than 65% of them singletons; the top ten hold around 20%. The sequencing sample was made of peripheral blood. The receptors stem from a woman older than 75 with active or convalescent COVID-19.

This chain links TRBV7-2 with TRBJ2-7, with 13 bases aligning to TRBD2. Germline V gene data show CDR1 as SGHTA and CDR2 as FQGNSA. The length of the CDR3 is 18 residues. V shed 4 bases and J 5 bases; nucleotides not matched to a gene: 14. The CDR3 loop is CASSSTGTSGELTHEQYF. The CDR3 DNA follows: TGTGCCAGCAGCTCCACCGGGACTAGCGGGGAACTAACCCACGAGCAGTACTTC.

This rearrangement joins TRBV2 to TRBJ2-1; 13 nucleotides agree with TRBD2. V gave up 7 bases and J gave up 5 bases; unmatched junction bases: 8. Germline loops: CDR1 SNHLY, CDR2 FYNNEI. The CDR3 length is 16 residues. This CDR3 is CASTRRTSGGNNEQFF. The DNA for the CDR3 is TGTGCCAGCACGAGGAGGACTAGCGGGGGAAACAATGAGCAGTTCTTC.

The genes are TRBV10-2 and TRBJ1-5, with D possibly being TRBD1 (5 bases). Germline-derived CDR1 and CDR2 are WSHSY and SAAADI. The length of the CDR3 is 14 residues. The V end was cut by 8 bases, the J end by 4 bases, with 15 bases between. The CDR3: CASSKDSVNQPQHF. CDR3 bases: TGCGCCAGCTCCAAAGACAGCGTTAATCAGCCCCAGCATTTT.

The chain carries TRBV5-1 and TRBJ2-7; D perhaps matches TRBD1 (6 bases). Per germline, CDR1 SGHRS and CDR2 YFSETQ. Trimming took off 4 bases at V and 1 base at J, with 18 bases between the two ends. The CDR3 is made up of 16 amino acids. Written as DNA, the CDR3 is TGCGCCAGCAGCATCGAGAGTCAGGGGCTTTCCTACGAGCAGTACTTC. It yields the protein CASSIESQGLSYEQYF.

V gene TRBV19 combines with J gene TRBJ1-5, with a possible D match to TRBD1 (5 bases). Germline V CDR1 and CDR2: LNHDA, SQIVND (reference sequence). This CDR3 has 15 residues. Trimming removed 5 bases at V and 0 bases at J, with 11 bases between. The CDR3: CASSWTTNSNQPQHF. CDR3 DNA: TGTGCCAGTAGTTGGACAACTAATAGCAATCAGCCCCAGCATTTT.

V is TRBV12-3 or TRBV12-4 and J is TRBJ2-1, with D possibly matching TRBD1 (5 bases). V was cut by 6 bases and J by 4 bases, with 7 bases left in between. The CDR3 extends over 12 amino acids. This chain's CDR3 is CASRTDYNEQFF. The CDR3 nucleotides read TGTGCCAGCAGGACAGATTACAATGAGCAGTTCTTC.

In DNA form, the CDR3 reads TGTGCCAGCAGCCTCGACAGGGGTTGGACCGGGGAGCTGTTTTTT. Protein sequence: CASSLDRGWTGELFF. The chain uses TRBV9 and TRBJ2-2, with TRBD1 matching 8 bases. This CDR3 comprises 15 residues. V shed 4 bases and J 5 bases; nucleotides not matched to a gene: 7. Germline V gene data show CDR1 as SGDLS and CDR2 as YYNGEE.

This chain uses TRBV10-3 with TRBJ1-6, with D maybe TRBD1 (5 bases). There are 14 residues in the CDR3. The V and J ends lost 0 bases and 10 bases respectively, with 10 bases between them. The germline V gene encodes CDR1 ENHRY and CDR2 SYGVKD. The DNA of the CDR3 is TGTGCCATCAGTGAGTCCGGAGGGGTCTCACCCCTCCACTTT. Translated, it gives CAISESGGVSPLHF.

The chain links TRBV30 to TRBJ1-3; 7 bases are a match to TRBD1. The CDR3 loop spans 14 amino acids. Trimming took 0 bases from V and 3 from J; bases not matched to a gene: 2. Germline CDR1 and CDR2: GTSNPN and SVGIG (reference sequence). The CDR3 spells CAWSVQGYGNTIYF. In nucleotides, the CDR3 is TGTGCCTGGAGTGTACAGGGGTATGGAAACACCATATATTTT.

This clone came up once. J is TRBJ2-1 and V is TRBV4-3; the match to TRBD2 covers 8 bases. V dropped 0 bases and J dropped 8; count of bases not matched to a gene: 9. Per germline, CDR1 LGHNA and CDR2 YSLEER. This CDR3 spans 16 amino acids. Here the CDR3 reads CASSQEAGGGVDEQFF. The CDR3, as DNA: TGCGCCAGCAGCCAAGAGGCGGGGGGCGGGGTGGATGAGCAGTTCTTC.

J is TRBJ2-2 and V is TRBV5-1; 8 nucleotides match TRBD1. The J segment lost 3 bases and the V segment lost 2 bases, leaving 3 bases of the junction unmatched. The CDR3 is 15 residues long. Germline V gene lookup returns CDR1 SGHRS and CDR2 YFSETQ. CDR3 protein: CASSFRGRDTGELFF. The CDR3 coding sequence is TGCGCCAGCAGCTTCAGGGGGCGGGACACCGGGGAGCTGTTTTTT.

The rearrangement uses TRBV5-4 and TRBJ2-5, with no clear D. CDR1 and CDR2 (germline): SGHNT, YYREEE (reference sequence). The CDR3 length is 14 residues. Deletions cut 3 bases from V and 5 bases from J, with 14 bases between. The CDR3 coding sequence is TGTGCCAGCAGCTCTGGTCTCACCAGGGAGACCCAGTACTTC. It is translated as CASSSGLTRETQYF.

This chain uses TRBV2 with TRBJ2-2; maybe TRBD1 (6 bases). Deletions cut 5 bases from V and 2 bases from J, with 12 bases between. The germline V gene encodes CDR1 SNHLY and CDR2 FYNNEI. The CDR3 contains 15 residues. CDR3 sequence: CASSRDRPNTGELFF. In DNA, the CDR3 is TGTGCCAGCAGTCGAGACAGGCCCAACACCGGGGAGCTGTTTTTT.

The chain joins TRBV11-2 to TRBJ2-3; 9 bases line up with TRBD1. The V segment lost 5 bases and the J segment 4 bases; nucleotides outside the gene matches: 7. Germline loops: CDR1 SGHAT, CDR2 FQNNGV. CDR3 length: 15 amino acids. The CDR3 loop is CASSRGQGVADTQYF. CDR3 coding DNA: TGTGCCAGCAGCAGGGGACAGGGTGTAGCAGATACGCAGTATTTT.